These T cell receptor beta chains were read from a single sample in a study of T cell changes during pregnancy in multiple sclerosis. Profiled with immunoSEQ multiplex PCR; TCRdb holds only in-frame clones, not every one. Counted here are 100,000 to 150,000 clones, 90% to 95% occurring once; the ten biggest clones make up 6.2%. Sample: peripheral blood, taken before pregnancy. These receptors were obtained from a female donor with multiple sclerosis, enrolled in a pregnancy study. Both conserved end residues are part of each CDR3. D genes are given only for firm matches. Not all rows give a size; the values are once, few, many and, for expanded clones, a class.

clone_size j_call v_call d_call cdr3_nt cdr3_aa
- TRBJ2-2 TRBV7-9 - TGTGCCAGCACAAGGGGATCCACCGGGGAGCTGTTTTTT CASTRGSTGELFF
- TRBJ1-1 TRBV7-9 - TGTGCCAGCAGTCGGACTATCGACACTGAAGCTTTCTTT CASSRTIDTEAFF
- TRBJ1-4 TRBV5-1 TRBD1 TGCGCCAGCAGCGCCGGGACAGGGGTTGAAAAATTGTTTTTT CASSAGTGVEKLFF
- TRBJ1-5 TRBV19 TRBD1 TGTGCCAGTAGGACAGGGGGCTGGCCCCCTTATAGCAATCAGCCCCAGCATTTT CASRTGGWPPYSNQPQHF
- TRBJ1-2 TRBV5-6 - TGTGCCAGCAGGTTCAGGACAAACTATGGCTACACCTTC CASRFRTNYGYTF
- TRBJ1-4 TRBV2 TRBD1 TGTGCCAGCAGTCGAGGATCTGGGACAGCTAATGAAAAACTGTTTTTT CASSRGSGTANEKLFF
once TRBJ2-1 TRBV5-8 TRBD1 TGTGCCAGCAGCCCGTGGACAGGGGGGCACAATGAGCAGTTCTTC CASSPWTGGHNEQFF
- TRBJ2-3 TRBV9 TRBD2 TGTGCCAGCAGCACCGGACTAGCGGCTAGCACAGATACGCAGTATTTT CASSTGLAASTDTQYF
- TRBJ2-7 TRBV5-5 TRBD1 TGTGCCAGCAGATCCCGGACAGGGGGCCAGGAGCAGTACTTC CASRSRTGGQEQYF
once TRBJ2-1 TRBV9 - TGTGCCAGCAGCGGCGGTGTGGGAGGCAATGAGCAGTTCTTC CASSGGVGGNEQFF
once TRBJ1-2 TRBV6-6 - TGTGCCAGCAGTTACTCGACGGGGCAGGGAGGGAATGGCTACACCTTC CASSYSTGQGGNGYTF
- TRBJ1-3 TRBV4-2 TRBD1 TGTGCCAGCAGCCGAACAGGGGTCGGAAACACCATATATTTT CASSRTGVGNTIYF
- TRBJ2-1 TRBV11-2 TRBD2 TGTGCCAGCGTTCAGGGGGCTAGCGGGGGACATGAGCAGTTCTTC CASVQGASGGHEQFF
- TRBJ2-2 TRBV10-3 TRBD2 TGTGCCATATTGGTAGCGGGTTCGAACACCGGGGAGCTGTTTTTT CAILVAGSNTGELFF
once TRBJ1-1 TRBV18 - TGTGCCAGCTCACCGGGGAGGGACCTGAGGACTGAAGCTTTCTTT CASSPGRDLRTEAFF
- TRBJ1-5 TRBV28 TRBD1 TGTGCCAGCAGGGGACAGAGAGTCTTGATGCCCCAGCATTTT CASRGQRVLMPQHF
- TRBJ2-1 TRBV10-3 - TGTGCCATCAGTGAAGGGGCGGGAAGGGGGGGGAATGAGCAGTTCTTC CAISEGAGRGGNEQFF
- TRBJ2-2 TRBV7-2 - TGTGCCAGCAGCCGACTCGCCGGGGAGCTGTTTTTT CASSRLAGELFF
- TRBJ1-2 TRBV4-1 - TGCGCCAGCAGCCCCCAATGGGAAGGGGGTCCTAACTATGGCTACACCTTC CASSPQWEGGPNYGYTF
- TRBJ2-5 TRBV7-9 - TGTGCCAGCAGCTTAGAGCCGATGACCCAGTACTTC CASSLEPMTQYF
- TRBJ2-7 TRBV6-5 TRBD1 TGTGCCAGCAGTTACCTAGGGGGCGGCTACGAGCAGTACTTC CASSYLGGGYEQYF
- TRBJ2-7 TRBV5-4 TRBD2 TGTGCCAGCAGTTCCGGGACTAGCGGGAGAATGGGTTACGAGCAGTACTTC CASSSGTSGRMGYEQYF
- TRBJ2-3 TRBV5-1 - TGCGCCAGCAGATTGAGGGGTGGCACAGATACGCAGTATTTT CASRLRGGTDTQYF
- TRBJ1-1 TRBV30 - TGTGCCTGGATGCCCAGGGTAGCAACTGAAGCTTTCTTT CAWMPRVATEAFF
- TRBJ1-1 TRBV6-5 - TGTGCCAGCAGTTTGGGGCGGAGTCCAGCTTTCTTT CASSLGRSPAFF
- TRBJ2-5 TRBV5-4 TRBD1 TGTGCCAGCAGCCCTGGACAGGGAAGGGTAGAGACCCAGTACTTC CASSPGQGRVETQYF
- TRBJ2-7 TRBV9 - TGTGCCAGCAGCGTAGCCGGGGACACCTCCTACGAGCAGTACTTC CASSVAGDTSYEQYF
- TRBJ1-5 TRBV4-2 - TGTGCCAGCAGCCAGGGCTTAAATCAGCCCCAGCATTTT CASSQGLNQPQHF
- TRBJ1-5 TRBV18 - TGTGCCAGCTCACCGAGGCAGACCAACAATCAGCCCCAGCATTTT CASSPRQTNNQPQHF
- TRBJ2-5 TRBV5-4 - TGTGCCAGCAGCTTGGGGGGGAGGGGGGAGACCCAGTACTTC CASSLGGRGETQYF
- TRBJ2-1 TRBV6-5 - TGTGCCAGCAGTCTGACTAGTATCCCTTACAATGAGCAGTTCTTC CASSLTSIPYNEQFF
- TRBJ1-6 TRBV27 TRBD1 TGTGCCAGCAGAGTTTATGCACAACCTTCAACAGGGGGCGTTAGTTCACCCCTCCACTTT CASRVYAQPSTGGVSSPLHF
once TRBJ2-1 TRBV7-2 TRBD2 TGTGCCAGCAGCTTATTGGGACTAGCGGCCCCGAGCTCCTACAATGAGCAGTTCTTC CASSLLGLAAPSSYNEQFF
- TRBJ2-7 TRBV5-6 TRBD1 TGTGCCAGCAGACTGTTACCGGGACAGGCCTACGAGCAGTACTTC CASRLLPGQAYEQYF
- TRBJ1-2 TRBV6-5 - TGTGCCAGCAACAGGGCGTTGGGCTACACCTTC CASNRALGYTF
- TRBJ2-7 TRBV5-1 TRBD1 TGCGCCAGCAGCGTGACAGGGAGAGGGGAGCAGTACTTC CASSVTGRGEQYF
- TRBJ1-1 TRBV7-8 TRBD1 TGTGCCAGCAGCCCGGGACAGGGGATATCAGGGACTGAAGCTTTCTTT CASSPGQGISGTEAFF
- TRBJ1-6 TRBV27 - TGTGCCAGCAGCTACAGGCCCCGGTACTATAATTCACCCCTCCACTTT CASSYRPRYYNSPLHF
- TRBJ2-6 TRBV18 - TGTGCCAGCTCACCACAGAGAGTTGGGGCCAACGTCCTGACTTTC CASSPQRVGANVLTF
- TRBJ1-2 TRBV4-1 - TGCGCCAGCAGCCAATGGGAAACAGGAGGGCCCCGAGGATTCGGGGGCTACACCTTC CASSQWETGGPRGFGGYTF